This TCR beta chain is from a study of shared T cell receptors in the human thymus. Sequencing used immunoSEQ multiplex PCR; TCRdb keeps in-frame clones, though not all of them. The sample yields hundreds of thousands of clones, around 87% seen once. The CDR3 consists of 15 residues. The germline gives CDR1 MDHEN, CDR2 SYDVKM. Trimming took 8 bases from V and 2 from J, leaving 16 bases between them. This sample also appeared in a second study, on human thymus T cells. Per that study: Related research described strongly overlapping thymic repertoires in unrelated people.

The sequencing input was thymocytes. The chain links TRBV28 to TRBJ1-5; D ambiguous. The source of this sequence is a boy in the first two years of life with a congenital heart defect. DNA for the CDR3: TGTGCCAGCTCTTCACCTTGCATAGGCAATCAGCCCCAGCATTTT. Protein sequence: CASSSPCIGNQPQHF.